One and the same sample provided the 27 T cell receptor beta chains below, sequenced in a study of T cell changes during pregnancy in multiple sclerosis (dated by TCRdb to about 2019). Library generation was performed with the immunoSEQ multiplex PCR assay. This is the immuneACCESS table as TCRdb keeps it, with only in-frame sequences that have V and J called. A part of the clones is gone; compared with another copy, unresolved V genes explain less than half, and the rest is unexplained. Present in this sample are about 33,000 clones, 91% of which were seen just once. Together, the top ten hold around 3% of the sample. Sample: CD4+ T cells from peripheral blood mononuclear cells, taken in the third trimester of pregnancy. Receptors were obtained from a female donor in good health, enrolled as a control in a pregnancy study.

This chain uses TRBV28 with TRBJ2-3; a possible D gene is TRBD2 (6 bases). The CDR3 has 16 amino acids. From germline, CDR1 is MDHEN and CDR2 SYDVKM. V lost 7 bases and J lost 4, with 21 bases in between. The DNA for the CDR3 is TGTGCCAGCATTGATGCCCCCCCGGGAGTTGCAGATACGCAGTATTTT. It specifies CASIDAPPGVADTQYF.

This sequence joins TRBV5-1 and TRBJ2-1; a possible D gene is TRBD2 (6 bases). V was trimmed by 2 bases and J by 7 bases, leaving 10 bases between them. CDR1 and CDR2 (germline): SGHRS, YFSETQ. The CDR3 sequence is 13 residues long. The CDR3 region has the DNA TGCGCCAGCAGCTTTGGGGACTGGAATGAGCAGTTCTTC. It is translated as CASSFGDWNEQFF.

The chain couples TRBV5-4 to TRBJ2-3, with 13 nucleotides matching TRBD2. J gave up 1 base and V 7 bases, and 12 bases lay outside the gene matches. Germline V gene lookup returns CDR1 SGHNT and CDR2 YYREEE (reference sequence). The CDR3 is made up of 18 amino acids. CDR3 DNA: TGTGCCAGCGGGTCCCAGACTAGCGGGAGGACCGGCACAGATACGCAGTATTTT. It encodes CASGSQTSGRTGTDTQYF.

This rearrangement joins TRBV19 to TRBJ1-5, with D hard to call. CDR1 is LNHDA and CDR2 is SQIVND in the germline V gene (reference sequence). The CDR3 covers 15 residues. The V end lost 5 bases, the J end lost 1 base, and 12 bases lay between the germline ends. The CDR3 here is CASSPPARSNQPQHF. CDR3 DNA sequence: TGTGCCAGTAGTCCCCCCGCCCGGAGCAATCAGCCCCAGCATTTT.

This chain connects TRBV29-1 to TRBJ2-3, with D uncertain. The V gene lost 4 bases and the J gene lost 2 bases, with 13 bases spanning the gap. CDR3 length: 14 residues. The V gene's germline CDR1 is SQVTM and CDR2 ANQGSEA. The CDR3 sequence is CSVGGFGVTDTQYF. CDR3 coding DNA: TGCAGCGTTGGCGGATTTGGAGTCACAGATACGCAGTATTTT.

The count of this clone is one. V gene TRBV15 combines with J gene TRBJ2-5; possibly TRBD1 for D (6 bases). This CDR3 has 15 residues. Germline-derived CDR1 and CDR2 are LNHNV and YYDKDF (reference sequence). Trimming cost V 7 bases and J 5 bases, with 20 bases left between them. The CDR3 loop is CATTPDRTGWETQYF. In nucleotides, the CDR3 is TGTGCCACCACTCCTGATCGCACAGGGTGGGAGACCCAGTACTTC.

Comments on this clone: This same CDR3 is encoded by further DNA sequences in the sample. V and J are TRBV19 and TRBJ2-7; 8 bases fit TRBD2. Losses at the gene ends were 3 bases for V and 4 bases for J; bases not matched to a gene: 14. The CDR3 spans 17 residues. The V gene's germline CDR1 is LNHDA and CDR2 SQIVND (reference sequence). Here the CDR3 reads CASSMGFLGLAHYEQYF. The CDR3 DNA reads TGTGCCAGTAGTATGGGCTTTTTAGGACTAGCACATTACGAGCAGTACTTC.

The chain recombines TRBV19 with TRBJ2-3, with no clear D. Germline V gene lookup returns CDR1 LNHDA and CDR2 SQIVND (reference sequence). The CDR3 contains 13 residues. V dropped 3 bases and J dropped 2 bases, with 6 bases sitting between them. Here the CDR3 reads CASSIRDTDTQYF. The CDR3 DNA reads as TGTGCCAGTAGTATTCGAGACACAGATACGCAGTATTTT.

The J gene is TRBJ1-2, the V gene TRBV28; D perhaps matches TRBD1 (6 bases). The V gene lost 4 bases and the J gene lost 4 bases, with 13 bases spanning the gap. CDR1 and CDR2 from the germline V gene are MDHEN and SYDVKM. The CDR3 has 14 residues. The CDR3: CASSSPLDSYGYTF. The CDR3 DNA is TGTGCCAGCAGTTCCCCCTTGGACAGCTATGGCTACACCTTC.

The chain joins TRBV27 to TRBJ2-3, with 15 nucleotides matching TRBD2. With 5 bases clipped from V and 0 bases from J, the junction kept 6 bases outside the gene matches. This CDR3 is 18 amino acids long. Germline loops: CDR1 MNHEY, CDR2 SMNVEV (reference sequence). The CDR3 region is CASSPGLAGGTSTDTQYF. The CDR3 nucleotides read TGTGCCAGCAGTCCCGGACTAGCGGGGGGGACTAGCACAGATACGCAGTATTTT.

V gene TRBV28 combines with J gene TRBJ2-3, with D possibly being TRBD2 (7 bases). CDR1 is MDHEN and CDR2 is SYDVKM in the germline V gene. The V end lost 5 bases, the J end lost 14 bases, and 14 bases lay between the germline ends. The CDR3 consists of 11 residues. This CDR3 reads CASSKGGGRYF. The CDR3 DNA reads as TGTGCCAGCAGTAAGGGGGGGGGAAGGTATTTT.

The V gene is TRBV5-4, the J gene TRBJ2-1, with D tentatively TRBD1 (6 bases). The V and J ends lost 0 bases and 9 bases respectively, with 22 bases between them. Looked up from germline, CDR1 is SGHNT and CDR2 is YYREEE (reference sequence). This CDR3 is 17 amino acids long. The CDR3, as DNA: TGTGCCAGCAGCTTGGCCCAGGGACCTCAGGGGAGTAGTGAGCAGTTCTTC. Its protein is CASSLAQGPQGSSEQFF. The full variable domain, rest sourced from reference TRBV5-4 and TRBJ2-1, is ETGVTQSPTHLIKTRGQQVTLRCSSQSGHNTVSWYQQALGQGPQFIFQYYREEENGRGNFPPRFSGLQFPNYSSELNVNALELDDSALYLCASSLAQGPQGSSEQFFGPGTRLTVL.

V usage is TRBV15 and J usage is TRBJ2-7, with D perhaps matching TRBD1 (6 bases). The germline gives CDR1 LNHNV, CDR2 YYDKDF (reference sequence). V dropped 4 bases and J dropped 2 bases, with 9 bases sitting between them. This CDR3 is built from 13 residues. CDR3 in DNA: TGTGCCACCAGCATGGACAGAGCCTACGAGCAGTACTTC. Protein sequence: CATSMDRAYEQYF.

The V and J genes are TRBV7-2 and TRBJ2-5, with a tentative D call TRBD2 (6 bases). The CDR3 contains 14 residues. The germline V gene encodes CDR1 SGHTA and CDR2 FQGNSA. Trimming removed 3 bases from V and 5 bases from J, with 13 bases in between. The CDR3: CASSFWGVGETQYF. CDR3 nucleotide sequence: TGTGCCAGCAGCTTTTGGGGGGTAGGGGAGACCCAGTACTTC.

The chain joins TRBV5-6 to TRBJ1-6; D unclear. Between the trimmed V and J ends, which lost 2 bases and 10 bases, there was a span of 16 bases. The V gene's germline CDR1 is SGHDT and CDR2 YYEEEE. CDR3 length equals 15 residues. DNA of the CDR3: TGTGCCAGCAGCTTTCGCGGAGGTGGATTCTCACCCCTCCACTTT. It encodes CASSFRGGGFSPLHF.

The rearrangement joins TRBV27 to TRBJ1-1, with D uncertain. This CDR3 comprises 12 residues. Germline V gene sequence: CDR1 MNHEY, CDR2 SMNVEV (reference sequence). V was trimmed by 5 bases and J by 0 bases, leaving 4 bases between them. CDR3 nucleotide sequence: TGTGCCAGCAGTACTGTGAACACTGAAGCTTTCTTT. It yields the protein CASSTVNTEAFF.

In the case of this clone: One end of the junction fails to match germline, which may point to a read error. The chain couples TRBV15 to TRBJ1-2; 7 bases fit TRBD1. CDR1 and CDR2 (germline): LNHNV, YYDKDF (reference sequence). This CDR3 comprises 16 residues. CDR3 amino acids: CATRRGVGRGNYGYTF. For the CDR3, the DNA is TGTGCCACCAGAAGAGGCGTGGGCAGGGGGAACTATGGCTACACCTTC.

The J gene is TRBJ2-7, the V gene TRBV7-6, with 8 positions matching TRBD2. Germline-derived CDR1 and CDR2 are SGHVS and FNYEAQ. V lost 5 bases and J lost 4; bases outside the gene matches: 13. There are 16 residues in the CDR3. CDR3 nucleotide sequence: TGTGCCAGCAGCCGTCGGCCGGCGGGAGGATCGTACGAGCAGTACTTC. This translates into CASSRRPAGGSYEQYF.

The chain is built from TRBV7-2 and TRBJ2-2; 7 nucleotides match TRBD2. Germline trimming cut 2 bases from V and 4 bases from J; bases unmatched to any gene: 7. Looked up from germline, CDR1 is SGHTA and CDR2 is FQGNSA. This CDR3 comprises 16 residues. The CDR3 nucleotides are TGTGCCAGCAGCTTACTGGCGGGAGTAGGCACCGGGGAGCTGTTTTTT. It encodes CASSLLAGVGTGELFF.

This clone appeared once. This chain links TRBV30 with TRBJ1-2; TRBD1 matches at 10 bases. Losses at the gene ends were 0 bases for V and 8 bases for J; bases not matched to a gene: 6. The germline V gene encodes CDR1 GTSNPN and CDR2 SVGIG (reference sequence). The CDR3 contains 14 residues. CDR3 in DNA: TGTGCCTGGAGTGTATCCAGGACAGGGGGGGGCTACACCTTC. Translating gives CAWSVSRTGGGYTF.

This clone was counted a single time. A junction end diverges from the germline sequence, so it may reflect a read error. The V gene is TRBV7-7, the J gene TRBJ2-2; 8 bases fit TRBD1. CDR1 and CDR2 (germline): SSHAT, FNYEAQ (reference sequence). The CDR3 is 14 residues long. This CDR3 is CASSLRQGYGELFF. The DNA for the CDR3 is TGTGCTAGCAGCTTAAGACAGGGGTACGGGGAGCTGTTTTTT.

V usage is TRBV7-2 and J usage is TRBJ1-1; D possibly corresponds to TRBD1 (6 bases). V dropped 1 base and J dropped 0 bases, with 12 bases sitting between them. Germline V lookup: CDR1 SGHTA, CDR2 FQGNSA. CDR3 length: 16 residues. The CDR3 loop is CASSLGGGVLNTEAFF. The CDR3 nucleotides are TGTGCCAGCAGCTTAGGTGGGGGCGTATTGAACACTGAAGCTTTCTTT.

The chain employs TRBV7-9 and TRBJ2-1; 13 bases fit TRBD2. Germline trimming cut 6 bases from V and 0 bases from J; bases unmatched to any gene: 11. The germline CDR1 and CDR2 sequences are SEHNR and FQNEAQ (reference sequence). The CDR3 has 19 amino acids. The CDR3 DNA follows: TGTGCCAGCAGACCCCTCGGGACTAGCGGGACTAGCTCCTACAATGAGCAGTTCTTC. It specifies CASRPLGTSGTSSYNEQFF.

The V call is TRBV5-1, the J call TRBJ2-3; 13 bases agree with TRBD2. Trimming cost V 3 bases and J 2 bases; bases outside gene matches: 6. The CDR3 has 17 amino acids. Germline lookup yields CDR1 SGHRS and CDR2 YFSETQ. The CDR3 DNA reads as TGCGCCAGCAGCTCCTTGACTAGCGGGGGGTTCACAGATACGCAGTATTTT. Amino acid sequence: CASSSLTSGGFTDTQYF.

In DNA, the CDR3 is TGTGCCACCAGCAGATCCCCGGTAGACAGGGGGATAACCTCCTACAATGAGCAGTTCTTC. Its protein is CATSRSPVDRGITSYNEQFF. This chain links TRBV15 with TRBJ2-1; TRBD1 matches 9 bases. V was pared by 2 bases and J by 0 bases, with 14 bases of the junction left unmatched. The CDR3 covers 20 residues. CDR1 and CDR2 from the germline V gene are LNHNV and YYDKDF (reference sequence).

The rearrangement uses TRBV5-1 and TRBJ2-5; 9 bases map to TRBD1. Germline V gene data show CDR1 as SGHRS and CDR2 as YFSETQ. V dropped 0 bases and J dropped 5; count of bases not matched to a gene: 2. This CDR3 spans 14 amino acids. Here the CDR3 reads CASSLGGQGETQYF. The CDR3 DNA reads TGCGCCAGCAGCTTGGGAGGACAGGGGGAGACCCAGTACTTC.

In this sample, this clone turned up a few times. The chain uses TRBV2 and TRBJ2-7, with D tentatively TRBD1 (5 bases). The CDR3 covers 13 residues. V lost 4 bases and J 1 base, leaving 8 bases between the germline ends. Per the germline V gene, CDR1 is SNHLY and CDR2 is FYNNEI. The CDR3 DNA reads TGTGCCAGCAGTGCTTCAGGGTCCTACGAGCAGTACTTC. It encodes CASSASGSYEQYF.